The next 13 T cell receptor beta chains were all read from a single sample in a study of T cell repertoires in cytomegalovirus infection. These receptors' targets are unknown. In TCRdb, the reads were re-called with MiXCR into one record per CDR3 protein. The sample lists about 920,000 distinct CDR3 sequences; roughly 31% were seen once. The sample in question was cultured CD8+ T cells from PBMCs, obtained from culture after CMV antigen stimulation. The receptor set was obtained from a human donor in good health (CMV status not recorded). Some clones in this sample may be carry-over from other donors' samples.

The V and J genes are TRBV19 and TRBJ1-1; a weak D match, TRBD1 (6 bases). The CDR3 totals 13 residues. The V end was cut by 3 bases, the J end by 4 bases, with 9 bases between. The germline V gene encodes CDR1 LNHDA and CDR2 SQIVND (reference sequence). The DNA of the CDR3 is TGTGCCAGTAGTATCCGGGGGCTCACTGAAGCTTTCTTT. It encodes CASSIRGLTEAFF. Full variable domain (outside the CDR3, taken from reference TRBV19 and TRBJ1-1): DGGITQSPKYLFRKEGQNVTLSCEQNLNHDAMYWYRQDPGQGLRLIYYSQIVNDFQKGDIAEGYSVSREKKESFPLTVTSAQKNPTAFYLCASSIRGLTEAFFGQGTRLTVV.

This clonotype appeared a few times. The J gene is TRBJ2-7, the V gene TRBV6-6; perhaps TRBD1 as D (9 bases). V was trimmed by 2 bases and J by 5 bases, leaving 19 bases between them. The CDR3 runs 16 residues. Germline values: CDR1 MNHNY, CDR2 SVGAGI (reference sequence). The CDR3 loop reads CASSYSGGQGRNEQYV. CDR3 DNA: TGTGCCAGCAGTTACAGCGGGGGACAGGGTCGGAACGAGCAGTACGTC.

The V gene is TRBV20-1, the J gene TRBJ1-5, with 7 nucleotides matching TRBD1. Germline loops: CDR1 DFQATT, CDR2 SNEGSKA (reference sequence). Germline trimming cut 0 bases from V and 6 bases from J; bases unmatched to any gene: 8. The CDR3 spans 15 residues. The CDR3: CSARDPDRAGQPQHF. The CDR3 DNA reads TGCAGTGCTAGAGATCCCGACAGGGCAGGTCAGCCCCAGCATTTT.

For the CDR3, the DNA is TGTGCCAGCAGCACTGAGGAGGGGGCCGGCACCGGGGAGCTGTTTTTT. Translating gives CASSTEEGAGTGELFF. V is TRBV9 and J is TRBJ2-2; D possibly corresponds to TRBD1 (7 bases). The V gene's germline CDR1 is SGDLS and CDR2 YYNGEE. CDR3 length equals 16 residues. V was pared by 4 bases and J by 4 bases, with 17 bases between.

In its sample, this clonotype was seen many times. This sequence joins TRBV7-6 and TRBJ2-5, with TRBD1 as a possible D gene (5 bases). This CDR3 is 14 amino acids long. V was cut by 5 bases and J by 1 base, with 11 bases left in between. The germline V gene has CDR1 SGHVS and CDR2 FNYEAQ. The CDR3 coding sequence is TGTGCCAGCAGCGTTGCAGGGTCCCAAGAGACCCAGTACTTC. It yields the protein CASSVAGSQETQYF.

This chain joins TRBV2 and TRBJ1-2; D not resolved. The CDR3 has 13 residues. V was pared by 4 bases and J by 7 bases, with 13 bases between. Germline CDR1 reads SNHLY; CDR2 reads FYNNEI. Here the CDR3 DNA reads TGTGCCAGCAGTGTTTTAATAGGTCGTGGCTACACCTTC. Residues: CASSVLIGRGYTF. The full variable domain, with the rest looked up from reference TRBV2 and TRBJ1-2, is EPEVTQTPSHQVTQMGQEVILRCVPISNHLYFYWYRQILGQKVEFLVSFYNNEISEKSEIFDDQFSVERPDGSNFTLKIRSTKLEDSAMYFCASSVLIGRGYTFGSGTRLTVV.

This clonotype has only a few counts. The V gene is TRBV9, the J gene TRBJ2-3; 8 bases map to TRBD1. Germline values: CDR1 SGDLS, CDR2 YYNGEE. This CDR3 is built from 14 residues. Trimming cost V 2 bases and J 5 bases; bases outside gene matches: 4. CDR3 in DNA: TGTGCCAGCAGCGTGGACAGGGTGAGAGATACGCAGTATTTT. As protein: CASSVDRVRDTQYF.

The chain links TRBV7-6 to TRBJ1-4, with TRBD1 identical over 7 bases. Germline V gene data show CDR1 as SGHVS and CDR2 as FNYEAQ. V was clipped by 5 bases and J by 8 bases; unmatched bases: 14. The CDR3 spans 16 residues. CDR3 coding DNA: TGTGCCAGCAGCCGACCGAGGGGGACAGAGGGCGAAAAACTGTTTTTT. Its protein product is CASSRPRGTEGEKLFF.

The table lists this clonotype with a count of one. V is TRBV3-1 and J is TRBJ1-2, with D unclear. CDR1 and CDR2 from the germline V gene are LGHDT and YNNKEL (reference sequence). V lost 1 base and J lost 8, with 20 bases in between. This CDR3 is 16 amino acids long. The CDR3 DNA reads as TGTGCCAGCAGCCAAGTGTCGAGACATCCGCCTTGGGGCTACACCTTC. It encodes CASSQVSRHPPWGYTF. Variable domain in full (rest from reference TRBV3-1 and TRBJ1-2): DTAVSQTPKYLVTQMGNDKSIKCEQNLGHDTMYWYKQDSKKFLKIMFSYNNKELIINETVPNRFSPKSPDKAHLNLHINSLELGDSAVYFCASSQVSRHPPWGYTFGSGTRLTVV.

This chain connects TRBV23-1 to TRBJ2-7; D is undetermined. TRBV23-1 is flagged as an ORF with uncertain function. With 0 bases removed from V and 0 bases from J, the gap between germline ends came to 9 bases. CDR3 length: 15 amino acids. DNA for the CDR3: TGCGCCAGCAGTCAATCGGACGGAATCTCCTACGAGCAGTACGTC. This encodes CASSQSDGISYEQYV.

The chain is built from TRBV6-1 and TRBJ2-7; TRBD2 might be the D (5 bases). Trimming took off 1 base at V and 4 bases at J, with 11 bases between the two ends. The CDR3 is 14 amino acids. CDR1 MNHNS and CDR2 SASEGT come from the germline V gene. The CDR3: CASSEERVGYEQYV. In DNA form, the CDR3 reads TGTGCCAGCAGTGAAGAGAGGGTCGGGTACGAGCAGTACGTC.

This chain uses TRBV19 with TRBJ2-3; TRBD1 is a possible D gene (5 bases). V was shortened by 2 bases and J by 1 base, with 16 bases between the two germline ends. CDR3 length: 17 amino acids. Germline assignment: CDR1 LNHDA and CDR2 SQIVND (reference sequence). The CDR3 sequence is CASSIKGHTWGTDTQYF. Here the CDR3 DNA reads TGTGCCAGTAGTATAAAAGGACACACCTGGGGCACAGATACGCAGTATTTT.

CDR3 bases: TGTGCCAGCAGCCCCCGCGGGGCCGAGCAGTACTTC. Protein: CASSPRGAEQYF. The gene calls are TRBV7-4 and TRBJ2-7, with a tentative D call TRBD2 (6 bases). The ends were cut back, 5 bases at V and 6 bases at J, with 11 bases in the middle. This CDR3 comprises 12 residues. Per the germline V gene, CDR1 is SGHVT and CDR2 is SQSDAQ.